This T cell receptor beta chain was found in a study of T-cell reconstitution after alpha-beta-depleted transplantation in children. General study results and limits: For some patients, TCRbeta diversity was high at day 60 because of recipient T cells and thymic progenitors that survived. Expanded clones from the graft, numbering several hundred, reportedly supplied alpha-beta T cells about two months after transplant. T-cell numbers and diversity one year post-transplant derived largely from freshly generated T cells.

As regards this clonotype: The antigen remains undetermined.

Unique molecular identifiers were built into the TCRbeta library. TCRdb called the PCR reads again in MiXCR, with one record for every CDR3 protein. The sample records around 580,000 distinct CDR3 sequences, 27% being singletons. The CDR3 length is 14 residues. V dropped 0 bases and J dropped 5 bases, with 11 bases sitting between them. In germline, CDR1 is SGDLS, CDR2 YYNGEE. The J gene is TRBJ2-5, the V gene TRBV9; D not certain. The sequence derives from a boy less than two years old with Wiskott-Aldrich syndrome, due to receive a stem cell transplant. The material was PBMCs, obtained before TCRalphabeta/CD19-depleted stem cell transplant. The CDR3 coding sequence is TGTGCCAGCAGCGTAGGACTCATGGCGGAGACCCAGTACTTC. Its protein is CASSVGLMAETQYF.